The source of this T cell receptor beta chain is a study of regulatory T cells in long-lasting Graves disease. General study results and limits: The study found lower TCR diversity in persistent Graves' patients than in newly diagnosed ones. Persistent patients had more shared public clonotypes (about 2,700) than new patients (about 970).

Construction of TCR beta libraries relied on iRepertoire HTBI primers and on Arm-PCR targeting CDR3 regions. Per the study methods: Across the samples, identification revealed 50 to 80 TRBV and around 14 TRBJ segments. TCRdb redid the calling of the multiplex PCR reads with MiXCR, one entry per CDR3 protein. These V and J calls are TCRdb output, not the study's own analysis. The sample has around 250,000 distinct CDR3 sequences, approximately 16% seen once. Described time point: newly diagnosed GD, antithyroid drugs for less than 3 months. Construction of the TCR library relied on RNA isolated from PBMCs. There are many counts of this clonotype. Antigen specificity is unknown. The ends were cut back, 1 base at V and 3 bases at J, with 18 bases in the middle. The CDR3 has 17 amino acids. Germline CDR1 reads MDHEN; CDR2 reads SYDVKM.

This sample comprised peripheral blood mononuclear cells (PBMCs), obtained at new diagnosis, from a patient treated with antithyroid drugs. The chain has TRBV28 and TRBJ1-1; TRBD1 is a possible D gene (6 bases). This clonotype was obtained from a female donor with Graves disease. CDR3 bases: TGTGCCAGCAGTTTATTAAGCGGGGGGGGCCGGGACACTGAAGCTTTCTTT. Translating gives CASSLLSGGGRDTEAFF.